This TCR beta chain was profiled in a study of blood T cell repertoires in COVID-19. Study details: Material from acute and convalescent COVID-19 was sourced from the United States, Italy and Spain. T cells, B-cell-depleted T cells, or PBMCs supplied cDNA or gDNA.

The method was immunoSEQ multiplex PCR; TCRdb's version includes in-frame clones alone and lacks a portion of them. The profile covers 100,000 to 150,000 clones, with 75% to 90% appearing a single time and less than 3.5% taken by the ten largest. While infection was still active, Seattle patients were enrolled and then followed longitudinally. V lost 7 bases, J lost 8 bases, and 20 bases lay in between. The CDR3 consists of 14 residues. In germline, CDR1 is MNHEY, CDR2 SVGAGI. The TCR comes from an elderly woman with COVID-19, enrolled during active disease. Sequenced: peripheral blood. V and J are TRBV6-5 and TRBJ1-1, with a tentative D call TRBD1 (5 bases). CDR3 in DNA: TGTGCCAGCATCTTGCTACTCGGACATAAGGAAGCTTTCTTT. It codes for CASILLLGHKEAFF.